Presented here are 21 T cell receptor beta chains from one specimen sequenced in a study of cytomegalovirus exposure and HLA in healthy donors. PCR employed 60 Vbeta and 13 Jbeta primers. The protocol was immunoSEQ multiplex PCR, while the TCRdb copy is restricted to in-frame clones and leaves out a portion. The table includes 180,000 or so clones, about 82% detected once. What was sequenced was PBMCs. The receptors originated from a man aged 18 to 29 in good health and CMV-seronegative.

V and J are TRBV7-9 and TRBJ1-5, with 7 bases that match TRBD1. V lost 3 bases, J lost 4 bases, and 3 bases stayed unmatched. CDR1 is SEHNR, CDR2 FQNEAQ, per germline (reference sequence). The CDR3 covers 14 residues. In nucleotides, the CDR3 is TGTGCCAGCAGCTTGACAGGGTGGAATCAGCCCCAGCATTTT. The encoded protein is CASSLTGWNQPQHF.

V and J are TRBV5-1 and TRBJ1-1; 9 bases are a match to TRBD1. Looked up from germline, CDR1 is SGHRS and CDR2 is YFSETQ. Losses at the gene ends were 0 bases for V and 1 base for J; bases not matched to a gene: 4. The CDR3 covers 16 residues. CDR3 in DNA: TGCGCCAGCAGCTTGGCGGGACAGGGAGAGAACACTGAAGCTTTCTTT. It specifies CASSLAGQGENTEAFF. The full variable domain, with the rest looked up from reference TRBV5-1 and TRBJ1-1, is KAGVTQTPRYLIKTRGQQVTLSCSPISGHRSVSWYQQTPGQGLQFLFEYFSETQRNKGNFPGRFSGRQFSNSRSEMNVSTLELGDSALYLCASSLAGQGENTEAFFGQGTRLTVV.

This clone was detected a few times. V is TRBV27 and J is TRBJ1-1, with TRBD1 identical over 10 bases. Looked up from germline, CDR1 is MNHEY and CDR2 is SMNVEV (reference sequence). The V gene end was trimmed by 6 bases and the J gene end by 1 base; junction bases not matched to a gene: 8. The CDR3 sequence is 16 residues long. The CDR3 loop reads CASRDSRDRGNTEAFF. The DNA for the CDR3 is TGTGCCAGCAGGGACAGCAGGGACAGGGGGAACACTGAAGCTTTCTTT.

CDR3 nucleotides: TGTGCCAGCAGAGGGGACAGGGTGAGGGGAGCTTTCTTT. Its translation is CASRGDRVRGAFF. The chain uses TRBV28 and TRBJ1-1; the match to TRBD1 covers 9 bases. J lost 10 bases, V lost 6 bases, and 9 bases had no gene match. The CDR3 runs to 13 residues. In germline, CDR1 is MDHEN, CDR2 SYDVKM.

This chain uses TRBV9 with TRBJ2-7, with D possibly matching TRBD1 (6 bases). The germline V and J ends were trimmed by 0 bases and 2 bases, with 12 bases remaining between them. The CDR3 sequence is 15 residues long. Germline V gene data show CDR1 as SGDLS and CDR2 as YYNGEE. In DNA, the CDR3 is TGTGCCAGCAGCGTAGGACAGGTAAAACCCTACGAGCAGTACTTC. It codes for CASSVGQVKPYEQYF. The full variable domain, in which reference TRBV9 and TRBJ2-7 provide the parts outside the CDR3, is DSGVTQTPKHLITATGQRVTLRCSPRSGDLSVYWYQQSLDQGLQFLIQYYNGEERAKGNILERFSAQQFPDLHSELNLSSLELGDSALYFCASSVGQVKPYEQYFGPGTRLTVT.

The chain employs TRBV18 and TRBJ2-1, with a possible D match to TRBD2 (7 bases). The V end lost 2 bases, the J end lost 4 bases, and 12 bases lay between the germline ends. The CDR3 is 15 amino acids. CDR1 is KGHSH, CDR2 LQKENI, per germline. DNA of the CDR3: TGTGCCAGCTCACCAGGAGGGGGGGTGTACAATGAGCAGTTCTTC. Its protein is CASSPGGGVYNEQFF.

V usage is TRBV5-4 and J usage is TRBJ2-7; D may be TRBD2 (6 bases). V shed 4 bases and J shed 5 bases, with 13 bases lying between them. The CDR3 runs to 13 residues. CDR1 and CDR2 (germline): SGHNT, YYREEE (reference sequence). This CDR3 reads CASSRGDFNEQYF. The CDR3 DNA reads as TGTGCCAGCAGCCGAGGGGACTTTAACGAGCAGTACTTC.

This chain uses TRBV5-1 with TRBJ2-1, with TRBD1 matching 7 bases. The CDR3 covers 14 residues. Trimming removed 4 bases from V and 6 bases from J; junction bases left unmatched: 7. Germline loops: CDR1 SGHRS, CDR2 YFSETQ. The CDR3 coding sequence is TGCGCCAGCAGCCGTGGGGACAGAATCAATGAGCAGTTCTTC. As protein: CASSRGDRINEQFF.

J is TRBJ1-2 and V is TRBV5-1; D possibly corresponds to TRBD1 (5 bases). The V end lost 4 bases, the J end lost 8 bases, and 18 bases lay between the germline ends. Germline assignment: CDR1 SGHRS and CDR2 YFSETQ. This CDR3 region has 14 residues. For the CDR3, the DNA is TGCGCCAGCAGCCGCACCCAGGGCGCTGAGGGCTACACCTTC. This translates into CASSRTQGAEGYTF.

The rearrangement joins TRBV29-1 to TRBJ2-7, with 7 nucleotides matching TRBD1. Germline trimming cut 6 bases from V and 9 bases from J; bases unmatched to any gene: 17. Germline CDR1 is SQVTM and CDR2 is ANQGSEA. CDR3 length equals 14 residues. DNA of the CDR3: TGCAGCGTAATACAGGGGTCGAGTTACGAGGCGCAGTACTTC. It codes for CSVIQGSSYEAQYF.

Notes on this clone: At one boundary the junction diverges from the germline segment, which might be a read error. The CDR3 loop is CASSQGTGNTIYF. CDR3 DNA: TGTGCTAGCAGCCAGGGGACCGGAAACACCATATATTTT. The rearrangement uses TRBV7-7 and TRBJ1-3; weak D call: TRBD1 (6 bases). The CDR3 sequence is 13 residues long. Germline CDR1 reads SSHAT; CDR2 reads FNYEAQ (reference sequence).

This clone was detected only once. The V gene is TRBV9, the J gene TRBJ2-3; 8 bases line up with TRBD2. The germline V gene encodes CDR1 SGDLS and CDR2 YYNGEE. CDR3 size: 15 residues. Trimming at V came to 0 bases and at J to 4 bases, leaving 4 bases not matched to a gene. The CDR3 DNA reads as TGTGCCAGCAGCGTAGGACTAGCGTTCTCAGATACGCAGTATTTT. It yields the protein CASSVGLAFSDTQYF.

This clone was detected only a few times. CDR3 region: CASEGPGELFF. Here the CDR3 DNA reads TGTGCCAGCGAGGGCCCCGGGGAGCTGTTTTTT. The chain joins TRBV6-1 to TRBJ2-2; possible D gene TRBD2, 5 bases. Germline CDR1 is MNHNS and CDR2 is SASEGT. The CDR3 is 11 residues long. V gave up 8 bases and J gave up 6 bases, with 7 bases separating them.

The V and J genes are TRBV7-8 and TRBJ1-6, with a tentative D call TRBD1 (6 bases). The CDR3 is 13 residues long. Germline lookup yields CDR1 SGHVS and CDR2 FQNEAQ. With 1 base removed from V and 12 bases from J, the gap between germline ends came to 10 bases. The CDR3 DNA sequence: TGTGCCAGCAGCTTAGAGGGCAGGGGACCCCTCCACTTT. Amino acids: CASSLEGRGPLHF.

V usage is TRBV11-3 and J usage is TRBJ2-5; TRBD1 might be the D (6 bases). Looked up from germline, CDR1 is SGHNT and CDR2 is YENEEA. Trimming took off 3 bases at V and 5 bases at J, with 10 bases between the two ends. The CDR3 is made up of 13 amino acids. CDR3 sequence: CASSFTRGETQYF. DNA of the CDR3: TGTGCCAGCAGCTTTACCAGGGGTGAGACCCAGTACTTC. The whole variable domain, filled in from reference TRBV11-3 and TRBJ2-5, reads EAGVVQSPRYKIIEKKQPVAFWCNPISGHNTLYWYLQNLGQGPELLIRYENEEAVDDSQLPKDRFSAERLKGVDSTLKIQPAELGDSAVYLCASSFTRGETQYFGPGTRLLVL.

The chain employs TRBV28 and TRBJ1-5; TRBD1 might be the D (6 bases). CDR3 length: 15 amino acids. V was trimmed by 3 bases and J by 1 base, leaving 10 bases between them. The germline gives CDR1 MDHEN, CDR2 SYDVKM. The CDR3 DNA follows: TGTGCCAGCAGTTTCTATCAGGGGAGCAATCAGCCCCAGCATTTT. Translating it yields CASSFYQGSNQPQHF.

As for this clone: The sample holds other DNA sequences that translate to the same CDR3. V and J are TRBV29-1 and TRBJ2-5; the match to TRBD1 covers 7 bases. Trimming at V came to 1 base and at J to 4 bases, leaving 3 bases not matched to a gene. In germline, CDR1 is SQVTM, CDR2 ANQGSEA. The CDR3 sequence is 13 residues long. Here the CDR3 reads CSVEGQGLETQYF. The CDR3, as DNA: TGCAGCGTTGAAGGACAGGGTTTAGAGACCCAGTACTTC.

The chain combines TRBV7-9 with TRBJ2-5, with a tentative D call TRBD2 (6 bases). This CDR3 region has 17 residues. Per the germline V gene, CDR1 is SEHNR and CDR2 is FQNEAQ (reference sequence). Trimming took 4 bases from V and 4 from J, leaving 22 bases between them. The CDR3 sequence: CASSSIGVELEGETQYF. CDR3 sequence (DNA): TGTGCCAGCAGCTCGATAGGTGTCGAGCTGGAGGGAGAGACCCAGTACTTC. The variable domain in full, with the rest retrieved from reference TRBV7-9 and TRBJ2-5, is DTGVSQNPRHKITKRGQNVTFRCDPISEHNRLYWYRQTLGQGPEFLTYFQNEAQLEKSRLLSDRFSAERPKGSFSTLEIQRTEQGDSAMYLCASSSIGVELEGETQYFGPGTRLLVL.

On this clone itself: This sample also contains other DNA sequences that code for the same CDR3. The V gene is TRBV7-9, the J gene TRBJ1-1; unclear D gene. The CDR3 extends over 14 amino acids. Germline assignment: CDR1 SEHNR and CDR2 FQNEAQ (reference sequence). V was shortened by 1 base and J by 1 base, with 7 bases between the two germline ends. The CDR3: CASSLEAGNTEAFF. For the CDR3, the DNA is TGTGCCAGCAGCTTAGAAGCTGGGAACACTGAAGCTTTCTTT.

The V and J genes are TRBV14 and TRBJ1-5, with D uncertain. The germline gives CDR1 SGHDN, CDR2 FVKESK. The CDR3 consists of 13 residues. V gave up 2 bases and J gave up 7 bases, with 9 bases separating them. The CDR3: CASSQFYSQPQHF. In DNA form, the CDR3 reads TGTGCCAGCAGCCAATTTTATTCCCAGCCCCAGCATTTT.

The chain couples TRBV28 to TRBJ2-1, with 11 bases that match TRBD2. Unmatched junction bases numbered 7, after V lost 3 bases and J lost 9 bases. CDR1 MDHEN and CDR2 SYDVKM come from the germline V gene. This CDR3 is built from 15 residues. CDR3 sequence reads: CASSLASGGFREQFF. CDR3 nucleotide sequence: TGTGCCAGCAGTTTGGCTAGCGGGGGGTTTCGTGAGCAGTTCTTC.